Listed below are T cell receptor beta chains from one sample, sequenced in a study of siplizumab effects on memory and regulatory T cells. Here immunoSEQ multiplex PCR was the method, and the copy in TCRdb shows in-frame clones only, minus some. The sample contains some 87,000 clones, over 80% of which appear only once. The sequencing input was CD4+ T cells sorted from blood. These receptors were obtained from a human donor in good health. Each CDR3 is given with its conserved first and last residue. A D gene is named only where the DNA matches it firmly. Clone size is not always given. Where it is, it says once, few, many or a class for expanded clones.

>once|TRBD1|TRBJ1-1|15|TRBV6-1
TGTGCCAGCAGTCGACCCGGGACAGCTGGGAATGAAGCTTTCTTT
CASSRPGTAGNEAFF
>-|-|TRBJ2-1|16|TRBV6-6
TGTGCCAGCAGTCAGATTCCGGTTGGCTCCTACAATGAGCAGTTCTTC
CASSQIPVGSYNEQFF
>-|-|TRBJ1-1|16|TRBV19
TGTGCCAGTAGTATTTCGGGGGGCAGGAGGAACACTGAAGCTTTCTTT
CASSISGGRRNTEAFF
>-|-|TRBJ1-1|15|TRBV6-1
TGTGCCAGCAGAGAACAGCCCCTTGGGGACACTGAAGCTTTCTTT
CASREQPLGDTEAFF
>-|TRBD2|TRBJ2-5|19|TRBV15
TGTGCCACCAGCAGTACTAGCGGGAGGGCCAGAAAACCTGTGGAGACCCAGTACTTC
CATSSTSGRARKPVETQYF
>-|TRBD2|TRBJ2-1|15|TRBV5-1
TGCGCCAGCAGCTTGGTACTAGCGGGAGGGGGTGAGCAGTTCTTC
CASSLVLAGGGEQFF
>-|-|TRBJ1-4|14|TRBV19
TGTGCCAGTAGTATCCAGGGAAATAATGAAAAACTGTTTTTT
CASSIQGNNEKLFF
>-|-|TRBJ1-5|15|TRBV7-2
TGTGCCAGCAGCTTAGAGCCAGCGAGCAATCAGCCCCAGCATTTT
CASSLEPASNQPQHF
>-|-|TRBJ1-1|13|TRBV29-1
TGCAGCGGTAACCAGGGAGGAGACACTGAAGCTTTCTTT
CSGNQGGDTEAFF
>once|TRBD1|TRBJ1-2|17|TRBV5-5
TGTGCCAGCAGCGGGGGTGGACAGGGGGCCACTAACTATGGCTACACCTTC
CASSGGGQGATNYGYTF
>once|-|TRBJ1-1|16|TRBV21-1
TGTGCCAGCAGCAAAGCGAGGAACAGGATGAACACTGAAGCTTTCTTT
CASSKARNRMNTEAFF
>-|-|TRBJ2-3|14|TRBV11-2
TGTGCCAGCAGCAAAGGGGGTTCCACAGATACGCAGTATTTT
CASSKGGSTDTQYF
>-|TRBD2|TRBJ2-1|15|TRBV6-1
TGTGCCAGCAGTGAAGTTAGCGGGAGGACCAATGAGCAGTTCTTC
CASSEVSGRTNEQFF
>-|TRBD2|TRBJ2-2|16|TRBV5-1
TGCGCCAGCAGCTTGGTGCTAGCGGGAAACACCGGGGAGCTGTTTTTT
CASSLVLAGNTGELFF
>once|TRBD2|TRBJ2-7|12|TRBV28
TGTGCAGGTGCGGGGGACTCCTACGAGCAGTACTTC
CAGAGDSYEQYF
>-|TRBD2|TRBJ2-3|15|TRBV13
TGTGCCAGCAGCTTGAGCGGGGTAAGCACAGATACGCAGTATTTT
CASSLSGVSTDTQYF
>-|TRBD2|TRBJ2-1|17|TRBV12-5
TGTGCTAGTGGTTTGAATTTTGGCGGGACTAGCCACAATGAGCAGTTCTTC
CASGLNFGGTSHNEQFF
>-|-|TRBJ2-1|14|TRBV2
TGTGCCAGCAATGGTCCTAGCTCCTACAATGAGCAGTTCTTC
CASNGPSSYNEQFF
>-|-|TRBJ1-5|14|TRBV6-1
TGTGCCAGCACCGGGAGGGGGGGAAATCAGCCCCAGCATTTT
CASTGRGGNQPQHF
>-|-|TRBJ1-6|14|TRBV21-1
TGTGCCAGCAGCAAAGAAGGGGCGACTTCACCCCTCCACTTT
CASSKEGATSPLHF
>-|TRBD1|TRBJ2-1|13|TRBV29-1
TGCACCCATAAGGACAGGGGAACCAATGAGCAGTTCTTC
CTHKDRGTNEQFF
>once|-|TRBJ2-5|16|TRBV7-2
TGTGCCAGCAGCTTAGAAGGGGGATTGGTATCAGAGACCCAGTACTTC
CASSLEGGLVSETQYF
>-|TRBD1|TRBJ1-1|15|TRBV19
TGTGCCAGTACCATAGGGACAGGGTTGAACACTGAAGCTTTCTTT
CASTIGTGLNTEAFF
>-|TRBD2|TRBJ2-7|15|TRBV30
TGTGCCTGGACCCGGGGGGAGGGCCTTCTCCACGAGCAGTACTTC
CAWTRGEGLLHEQYF
>few|TRBD1|TRBJ2-7|16|TRBV4-1
TGCGCCAGCAGCCAAGACGGGACAGCCCGATCCTACGAGCAGTACTTC
CASSQDGTARSYEQYF
>-|-|TRBJ2-7|15|TRBV15
TGTGCCACCAGCAGAGATCGAGGGACATTCTACGAGCAGTACTTC
CATSRDRGTFYEQYF
>-|-|TRBJ1-2|13|TRBV7-6
TGTGCCAGCAGCAATCCACTAAACTATGGCTACACCTTC
CASSNPLNYGYTF
>-|-|TRBJ1-5|15|TRBV30
TGTGCCTGGTCCGAGGGGGGTAGGGGATCGCAGCCCCAGCATTTT
CAWSEGGRGSQPQHF
>-|-|TRBJ2-5|13|TRBV11-3
TGTGCCAGCAGCTGGGGGTCCCAAGAGACCCAGTACTTC
CASSWGSQETQYF
>-|-|TRBJ2-3|14|TRBV4-3
TGCGCCAGCAGCCAAGTTTTGGGGGTAGATACGCAGTATTTT
CASSQVLGVDTQYF
>-|-|TRBJ2-1|15|TRBV19
TGTGCCAGTAGTGCCTTGGGGGGCCGGTTGAATGAGCAGTTCTTC
CASSALGGRLNEQFF
>-|-|TRBJ2-5|13|TRBV11-3
TGTGCCAGCAGCTTCACGGTTCAAGAGACCCAGTACTTC
CASSFTVQETQYF
>-|TRBD1|TRBJ1-1|13|TRBV2
TGTGCCAGCGACCGGGACAGGGGCACTGAAGCTTTCTTT
CASDRDRGTEAFF
>once|-|TRBJ2-7|15|TRBV6-1
TGTGCCAGCAGTGAAGCGGCAGGGGCCCCCTACGAGCAGTACTTC
CASSEAAGAPYEQYF
>-|TRBD1|TRBJ2-7|15|TRBV9
TGTGCCAGCAGCGTGGGCGACAGGGGCTACCACGAGCAGTACTTC
CASSVGDRGYHEQYF
>-|-|TRBJ1-5|16|TRBV19
TGTGCCAGTAGGCCAATCCACGGGGCAAGCAATCAGCCCCAGCATTTT
CASRPIHGASNQPQHF
>-|-|TRBJ2-3|13|TRBV29-1
TGCAGCTTCGACCACCAGGCCCCAGATACGCAGTATTTT
CSFDHQAPDTQYF
>-|-|TRBJ2-3|14|TRBV10-3
TGTGCCATCAGCACGGGCCAGAGCACAGATACGCAGTATTTT
CAISTGQSTDTQYF
>-|-|TRBJ2-1|15|TRBV18
TGTGCCAGCTCACCAGGACTAAACTCCTACAATGAGCAGTTCTTC
CASSPGLNSYNEQFF
>-|TRBD2|TRBJ2-5|13|TRBV30
TGTGCCTGGAGTAGGGGAGCGGGAGAATCCCAGTACTTC
CAWSRGAGESQYF
>-|-|TRBJ2-1|16|TRBV9
TGTGCCAGCAGCGTAGCTCTAGGGGACGCCCACAATGAGCAGTTCTTC
CASSVALGDAHNEQFF